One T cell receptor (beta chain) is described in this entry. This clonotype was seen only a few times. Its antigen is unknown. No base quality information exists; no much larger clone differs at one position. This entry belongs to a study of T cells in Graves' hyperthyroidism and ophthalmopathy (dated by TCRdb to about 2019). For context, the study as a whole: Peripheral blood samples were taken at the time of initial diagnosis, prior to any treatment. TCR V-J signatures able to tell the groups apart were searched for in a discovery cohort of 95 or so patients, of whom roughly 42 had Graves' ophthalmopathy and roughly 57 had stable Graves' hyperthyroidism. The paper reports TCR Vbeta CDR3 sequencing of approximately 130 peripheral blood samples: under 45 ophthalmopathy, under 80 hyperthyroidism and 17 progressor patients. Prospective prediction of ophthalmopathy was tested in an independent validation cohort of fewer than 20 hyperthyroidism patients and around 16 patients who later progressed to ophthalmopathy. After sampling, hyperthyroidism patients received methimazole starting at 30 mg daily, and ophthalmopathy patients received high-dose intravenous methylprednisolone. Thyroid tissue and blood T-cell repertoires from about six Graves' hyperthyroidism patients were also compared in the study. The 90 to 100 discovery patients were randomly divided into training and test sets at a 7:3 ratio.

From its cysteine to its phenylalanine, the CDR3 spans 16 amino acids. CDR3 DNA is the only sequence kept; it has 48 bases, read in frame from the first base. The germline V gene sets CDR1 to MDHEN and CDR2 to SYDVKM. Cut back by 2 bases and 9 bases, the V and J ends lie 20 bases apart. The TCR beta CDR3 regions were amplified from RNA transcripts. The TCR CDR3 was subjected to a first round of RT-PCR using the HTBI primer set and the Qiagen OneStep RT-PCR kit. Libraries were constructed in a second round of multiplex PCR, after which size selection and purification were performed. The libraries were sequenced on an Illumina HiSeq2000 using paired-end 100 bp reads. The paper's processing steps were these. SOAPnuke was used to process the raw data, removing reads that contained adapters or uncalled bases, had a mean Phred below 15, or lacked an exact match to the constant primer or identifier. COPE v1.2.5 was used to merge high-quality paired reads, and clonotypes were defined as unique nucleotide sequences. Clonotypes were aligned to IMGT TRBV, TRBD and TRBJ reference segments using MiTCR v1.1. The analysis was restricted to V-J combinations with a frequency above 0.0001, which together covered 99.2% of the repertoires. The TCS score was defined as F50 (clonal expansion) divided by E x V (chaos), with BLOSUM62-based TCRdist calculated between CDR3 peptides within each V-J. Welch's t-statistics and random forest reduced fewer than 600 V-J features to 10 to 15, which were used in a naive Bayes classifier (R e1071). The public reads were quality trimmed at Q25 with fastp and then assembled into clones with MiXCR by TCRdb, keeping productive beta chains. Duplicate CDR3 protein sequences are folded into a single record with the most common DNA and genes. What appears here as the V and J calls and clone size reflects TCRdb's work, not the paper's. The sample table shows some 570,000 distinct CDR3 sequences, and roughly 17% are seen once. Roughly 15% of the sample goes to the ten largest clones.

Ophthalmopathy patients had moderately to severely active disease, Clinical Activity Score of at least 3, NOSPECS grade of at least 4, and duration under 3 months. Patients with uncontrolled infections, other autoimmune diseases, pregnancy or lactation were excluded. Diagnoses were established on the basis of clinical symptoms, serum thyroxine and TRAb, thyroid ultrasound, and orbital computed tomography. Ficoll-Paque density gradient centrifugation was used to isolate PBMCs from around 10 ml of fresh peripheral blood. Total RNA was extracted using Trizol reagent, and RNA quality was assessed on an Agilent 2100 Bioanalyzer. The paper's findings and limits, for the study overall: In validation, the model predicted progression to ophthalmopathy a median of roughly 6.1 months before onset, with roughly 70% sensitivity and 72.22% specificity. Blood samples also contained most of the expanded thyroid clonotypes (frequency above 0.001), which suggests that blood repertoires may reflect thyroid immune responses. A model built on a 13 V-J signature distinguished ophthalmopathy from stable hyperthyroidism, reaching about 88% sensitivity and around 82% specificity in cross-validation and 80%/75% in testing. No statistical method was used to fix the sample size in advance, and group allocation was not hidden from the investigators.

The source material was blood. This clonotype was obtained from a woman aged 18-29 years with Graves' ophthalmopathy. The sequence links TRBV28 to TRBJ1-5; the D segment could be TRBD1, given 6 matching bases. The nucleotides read TGTGCCAGCAGTTTAATCAGGGGCCGTGAGAATGGGCCCCAGCATTTT. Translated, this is CASSLIRGRENGPQHF.